This T cell receptor (beta chain) emerged from a study of blood T cell repertoires in COVID-19. Study as a whole: T cells, B-cell-depleted T cells, or PBMCs supplied cDNA or gDNA.

CDR1 and CDR2 (germline): GTSNPN, SVGIG (reference sequence). Deletions cut 2 bases from V and 5 bases from J, with 7 bases between. CDR3 length equals 12 residues. The table came from immunoSEQ multiplex PCR; TCRdb's copy has only in-frame clones and leaves some out. The sample records roughly 200,000 clones, 80% to 85% being singletons. The specimen sequenced was peripheral blood. The rearrangement joins TRBV30 to TRBJ1-5, with D perhaps TRBD1 (5 bases). This clonotype was sampled from a man aged 45-65 years with active or convalescent COVID-19. This CDR3 is CAWSRGDQPQHF. The CDR3 DNA follows: TGTGCCTGGAGTAGGGGTGATCAGCCCCAGCATTTT.